A selection of T cell receptor beta chains follows, all from one sample in a study of cytomegalovirus exposure and HLA in healthy donors. The method was immunoSEQ multiplex PCR; TCRdb's version includes in-frame clones alone and lacks a portion of them. The data contain 180,000 or so clones, over 65% of them singletons. Specimen: PBMCs. Every receptor here comes from a woman aged 55-69 years in good health and CMV-seropositive. CDR3s include the opening cysteine and the closing phenylalanine or tryptophan. D genes are given only for firm matches. Clone size is given for some rows only: seen once, a few or many times, or a class if the clone is expanded.

d_call,v_call,j_call,clone_size,cdr3_nt,cdr3_aa
-,TRBV5-4,TRBJ1-3,few,TGTGCCAGCAGCGCGGTCTCAGGGGCCTCCTCTGGAAACACCATATATTTT,CASSAVSGASSGNTIYF
-,TRBV10-3,TRBJ2-7,-,TGTGCCATCAGTGAGGGACAGTCTCACTACGAGCAGTACTTC,CAISEGQSHYEQYF
-,TRBV6-5,TRBJ1-4,once,TGTGCCAGCGGGCAAGGGGGACCTGTCGGTGAAAAACTGTTTTTT,CASGQGGPVGEKLFF
-,TRBV6-1,TRBJ1-5,-,TGTGCCAGCAGTGGACAGCTTATTAGCAATCAGCCCCAGCATTTT,CASSGQLISNQPQHF
TRBD2,TRBV7-7,TRBJ2-7,-,TGTGCCAGCAGTGGGGGGGGAAGCTACGAGCAGTACTTC,CASSGGGSYEQYF
-,TRBV5-8,TRBJ2-3,-,TGTGCCAGCAGCTTGTTGGGGGGAAGCTACTTAGATACGCAGTATTTT,CASSLLGGSYLDTQYF
TRBD1,TRBV10-3,TRBJ1-2,-,TGTGCCATCACTCCGGACAGGGAATATGGCTACACCTTC,CAITPDREYGYTF
-,TRBV10-3,TRBJ1-5,-,TGTGCCATCAGTAAATACAGGGACGGGGCCAATCAGCCCCAGCATTTT,CAISKYRDGANQPQHF
-,TRBV10-3,TRBJ2-7,few,TGTGCCATCAGTGGCCGGGGGGAGCAGTACTTC,CAISGRGEQYF
TRBD1,TRBV7-2,TRBJ2-7,once,TGTGCCAGCAGCTCTGGACAGGGGGTTGACGAGCAGTACTTC,CASSSGQGVDEQYF
-,TRBV7-9,TRBJ2-7,-,TGTGCCAGCAGCTCCTACAGGGAAAACGAGCAGTACTTC,CASSSYRENEQYF
TRBD1,TRBV18,TRBJ2-2,-,TGTGCCAGCTCACCAGACAGGGGTCGTACCGGGGAGCTGTTTTTT,CASSPDRGRTGELFF
TRBD2,TRBV4-1,TRBJ2-3,-,TGCGCCAGCAGCCAAGGCAATAGCGGGAGCTCAGATACGCAGTATTTT,CASSQGNSGSSDTQYF